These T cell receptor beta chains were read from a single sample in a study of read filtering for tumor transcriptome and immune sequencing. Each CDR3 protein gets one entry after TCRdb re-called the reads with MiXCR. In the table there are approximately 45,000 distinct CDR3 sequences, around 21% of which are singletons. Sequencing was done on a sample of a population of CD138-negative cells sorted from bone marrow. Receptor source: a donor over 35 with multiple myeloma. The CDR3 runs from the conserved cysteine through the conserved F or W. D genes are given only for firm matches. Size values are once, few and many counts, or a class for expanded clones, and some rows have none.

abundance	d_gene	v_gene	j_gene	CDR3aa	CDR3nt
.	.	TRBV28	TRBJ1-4	CASSPRGESEKLFF	TGTGCCAGCAGTCCGCGGGGGGAGAGTGAAAAACTGTTTTTT
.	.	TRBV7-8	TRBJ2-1	CASSLPGHDINEQFF	TGTGCCAGCAGCTTACCAGGACACGATATCAATGAGCAGTTCTTC
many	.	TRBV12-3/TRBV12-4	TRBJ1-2	CASSPGTLNGYTF	TGTGCCAGCAGCCCCGGGACGCTAAATGGCTACACCTTC
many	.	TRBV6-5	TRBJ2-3	CASTLRRAGGTDTQYF	TGTGCCAGCACCCTACGCAGGGCCGGGGGCACAGATACGCAGTATTTT
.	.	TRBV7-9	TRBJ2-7	CASRAMSGRAPYEQYF	TGTGCCAGCAGGGCCATGTCCGGGAGAGCCCCCTACGAGCAGTACTTC
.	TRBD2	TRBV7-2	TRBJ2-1	CASSFGGRVDNEQFF	TGTGCCAGCAGCTTCGGCGGGAGGGTTGACAATGAGCAGTTCTTC
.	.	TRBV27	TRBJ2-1	CASSLGPFNNEQFF	TGTGCCAGCAGTTTGGGACCATTCAACAATGAGCAGTTCTTC
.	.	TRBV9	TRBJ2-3	CASSPDSSSTDTQYF	TGTGCCAGCAGTCCCGACAGTTCGTCGACAGATACGCAGTATTTT
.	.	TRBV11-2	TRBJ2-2	CAGSLGPGRGLGTEELFF	TGTGCCGGCAGCTTAGGACCGGGCCGGGGACTGGGCACCGAGGAGCTGTTTTTT
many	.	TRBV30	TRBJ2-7	CAWSKTGGEEQYF	TGTGCCTGGAGTAAAACAGGAGGGGAAGAGCAGTACTTC
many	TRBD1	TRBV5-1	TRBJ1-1	CASSATSHRGSEAFF	TGCGCCAGCAGCGCCACCTCCCACAGGGGATCTGAAGCTTTCTTT
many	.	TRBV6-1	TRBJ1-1	CASIPDSDNTEAFF	TGTGCCAGCATCCCCGACAGCGATAACACTGAAGCTTTCTTT
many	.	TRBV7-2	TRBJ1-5	CASSSTGPVNQPQHF	TGTGCCAGCAGCTCGACAGGACCAGTCAATCAGCCCCAGCATTTT
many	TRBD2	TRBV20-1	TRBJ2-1	CSARESTSGGSYNEQFF	TGCAGTGCTAGAGAGTCGACTAGCGGGGGTAGCTACAATGAGCAGTTCTTC
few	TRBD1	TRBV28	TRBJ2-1	CASNRPGQGGRQFF	TGTGCCAGCAATCGACCGGGACAGGGAGGCCGGCAGTTCTTC
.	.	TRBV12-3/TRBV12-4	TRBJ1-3	CASSLGETGNTIYF	TGTGCCAGCAGTTTAGGGGAAACTGGAAACACCATATATTTT
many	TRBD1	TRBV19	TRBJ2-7	CASSRGQEPYEQYF	TGTGCCAGTAGTAGGGGACAGGAACCCTACGAGCAGTACTTC
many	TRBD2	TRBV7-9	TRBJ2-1	CASSLLVAGPYNEQFF	TGTGCCAGCAGCTTATTGGTAGCGGGACCCTACAATGAGCAGTTCTTC
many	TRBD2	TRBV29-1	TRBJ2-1	CSVPPRTSGGYNEQFF	TGCAGCGTCCCCCCCCGGACTAGCGGGGGCTACAATGAGCAGTTCTTC
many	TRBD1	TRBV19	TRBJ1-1	CASSRQGLGYTEAFF	TGTGCCAGTAGTCGACAGGGGTTAGGGTACACTGAAGCTTTCTTT
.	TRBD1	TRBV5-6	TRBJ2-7	CASSPRTGEYEQYF	TGTGCCAGCAGCCCACGGACAGGGGAGTACGAGCAGTACTTC
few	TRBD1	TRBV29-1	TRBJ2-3	CSVGDRGGYTQYF	TGCAGCGTTGGAGACAGGGGCGGGTATACGCAGTATTTT
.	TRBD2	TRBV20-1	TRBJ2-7	CSAQPGSGVSYEQYF	TGCAGTGCGCAACCGGGTAGCGGGGTCTCCTACGAGCAGTACTTC
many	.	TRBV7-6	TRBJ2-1	CASSDWDKRGYNEQFF	TGTGCCAGCAGCGACTGGGACAAGAGGGGGTACAATGAGCAGTTCTTC
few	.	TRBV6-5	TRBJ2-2	CASSYSVSLAHTGELFF	TGTGCCAGCAGTTACTCCGTATCCCTAGCCCACACCGGGGAGCTGTTTTTT
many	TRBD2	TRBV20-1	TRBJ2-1	CSARGGGLAGVRYNEQFF	TGCAGTGCTAGAGGAGGGGGACTAGCGGGAGTCCGGTACAATGAGCAGTTCTTC
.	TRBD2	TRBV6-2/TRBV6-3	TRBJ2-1	CASSPPLSGRQQLF	TGTGCCAGCAGTCCCCCTCTTAGCGGGAGGCAGCAGCTCTTC
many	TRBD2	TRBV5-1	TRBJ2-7	CASSVLAGSSYEQYF	TGCGCCAGCAGCGTACTAGCGGGAAGCTCCTACGAGCAGTACTTC
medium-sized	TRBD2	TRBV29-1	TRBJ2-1	CSVDGIGAGVWNEQFF	TGCAGCGTTGATGGGATTGGAGCGGGAGTTTGGAATGAGCAGTTCTTC
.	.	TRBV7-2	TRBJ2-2	CASSFALANTGELFF	TGTGCCAGCAGCTTCGCCCTAGCTAACACCGGGGAGCTGTTTTTT
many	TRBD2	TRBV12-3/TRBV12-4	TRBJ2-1	CASRMTSLDASSYNEQFF	TGTGCCAGCAGGATGACTAGCCTCGACGCGAGCTCCTACAATGAGCAGTTCTTC
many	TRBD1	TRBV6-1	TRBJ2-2	CASSEAGGSGGRELFF	TGTGCCAGCAGTGAAGCAGGCGGCTCAGGGGGCCGGGAGCTGTTTTTT
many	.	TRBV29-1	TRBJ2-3	CSVDPDRFSDTQYF	TGCAGCGTTGACCCTGACAGGTTCTCAGATACGCAGTATTTT
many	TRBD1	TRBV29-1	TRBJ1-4	CSVTGGGLGEKLFF	TGCAGCGTAACAGGGGGCGGATTAGGAGAAAAACTGTTTTTT
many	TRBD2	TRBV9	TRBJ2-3	CASSVNLAGASDTQYF	TGTGCCAGCAGCGTAAATCTAGCGGGAGCTTCCGATACGCAGTATTTT
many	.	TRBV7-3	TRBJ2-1	CASSTDAGSYNEQFF	TGTGCCAGCAGCACAGACGCCGGCTCCTACAATGAGCAGTTCTTC
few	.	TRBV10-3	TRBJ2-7	CAISESTQAYEQYF	TGTGCCATCAGTGAGTCGACACAGGCCTACGAGCAGTACTTC
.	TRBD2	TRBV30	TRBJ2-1	CALRPGTSGSSYSEQFF	TGTGCCCTACGCCCCGGGACTAGCGGGTCTTCCTACAGTGAGCAGTTCTTC
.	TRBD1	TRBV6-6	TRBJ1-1	CASSRTGSEGAFF	TGTGCCAGCAGTCGGACAGGGTCAGAGGGAGCTTTCTTT
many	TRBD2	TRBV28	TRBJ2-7	CASSSPLTLAGGPGEQYF	TGTGCCAGCAGTTCACCGCTAACCTTAGCGGGAGGGCCTGGGGAGCAGTACTTC
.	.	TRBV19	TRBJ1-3	CASSTGRSGNTIYF	TGTGCCAGTAGTACAGGGCGCTCTGGAAACACCATATATTTT
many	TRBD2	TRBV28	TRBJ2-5	CASSPAGSYQETQYF	TGTGCCAGCAGTCCAGCGGGATCGTACCAAGAGACCCAGTACTTC
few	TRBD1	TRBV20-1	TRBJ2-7	CSGTGPTGEQYF	TGCAGTGGGACAGGGCCGACAGGCGAGCAGTACTTC
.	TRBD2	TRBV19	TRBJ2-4	CASKLAGTGDIQYF	TGTGCCAGTAAGCTAGCGGGAACAGGAGACATTCAGTACTTC
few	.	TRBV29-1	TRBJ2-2	CSVEAHSGVTGELFF	TGCAGCGTTGAAGCTCACTCGGGGGTTACCGGGGAGCTGTTTTTT
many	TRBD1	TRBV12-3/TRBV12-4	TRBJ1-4	CASRTGTGGNEKLFF	TGTGCCAGCAGGACCGGGACAGGGGGTAATGAAAAACTGTTTTTT
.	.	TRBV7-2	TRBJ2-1	CASSLAGQNEQFF	TGTGCCAGCAGCTTAGCGGGTCAAAATGAGCAGTTCTTC
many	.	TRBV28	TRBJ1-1	CASNVQVRGTEAFF	TGTGCCAGCAACGTACAGGTCCGGGGCACTGAAGCTTTCTTT
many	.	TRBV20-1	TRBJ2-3	CSASKEANTDTQYF	TGCAGTGCTAGCAAGGAAGCCAACACAGATACGCAGTATTTT
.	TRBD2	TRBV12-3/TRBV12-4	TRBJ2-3	CASRPGLSTDTQYF	TGTGCCAGCAGACCGGGACTAAGCACAGATACGCAGTATTTT
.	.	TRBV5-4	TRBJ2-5	CASSLAGRGKETQYF	TGTGCCAGCAGCTTGGCCGGCAGGGGAAAGGAGACCCAGTACTTC
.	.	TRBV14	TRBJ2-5	CASSQGPNPSYQETQYF	TGTGCCAGCAGCCAAGGCCCCAACCCAAGCTACCAAGAGACCCAGTACTTC
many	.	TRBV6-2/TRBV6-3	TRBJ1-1	CASSYPGENTEAFF	TGTGCCAGCAGTTACCCAGGGGAGAACACTGAAGCTTTCTTT